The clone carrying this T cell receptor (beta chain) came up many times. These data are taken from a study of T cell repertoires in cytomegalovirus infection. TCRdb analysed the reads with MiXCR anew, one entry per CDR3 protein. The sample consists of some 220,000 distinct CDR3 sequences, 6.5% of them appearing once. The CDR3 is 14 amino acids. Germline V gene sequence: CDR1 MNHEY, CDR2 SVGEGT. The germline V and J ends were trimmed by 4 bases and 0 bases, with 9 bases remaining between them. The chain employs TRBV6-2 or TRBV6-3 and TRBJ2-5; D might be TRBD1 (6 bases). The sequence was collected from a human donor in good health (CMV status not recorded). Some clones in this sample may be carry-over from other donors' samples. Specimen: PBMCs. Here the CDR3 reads CASSSTGNQETQYF. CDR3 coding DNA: TGTGCCAGCAGTTCGACAGGAAACCAAGAGACCCAGTACTTC.